The rows below give T cell receptor beta chains drawn from one sample of a study of blood T cell repertoires in COVID-19. Produced via immunoSEQ multiplex PCR; TCRdb's table is partial and in-frame only. This table holds 120,000 to 150,000 clones, approximately 80% found once. The sequenced sample was peripheral blood. These receptors all stem from a woman of 80 years or more in a cohort sampled during active or convalescent COVID-19. Both conserved end residues are part of each CDR3. D genes are given only for firm matches. A row's size may be missing; if present it is once, few, many or a size class.

j_call v_call d_call clone_size cdr3_nt cdr3_aa
TRBJ1-6 TRBV2 . . TGTGCCAGCAGTGAACGGTCACCCCTCCACTTT CASSERSPLHF
TRBJ1-2 TRBV6-2/TRBV6-3 . . TGTGCCAGCAGTTACTTAGTTGGCTACACCTTC CASSYLVGYTF
TRBJ2-7 TRBV3-1/TRBV3-2 TRBD1 . TGTGCCAGCAGCCCGTACTCATGGACAGGGGGCCTCTACGAGCAGTACTTC CASSPYSWTGGLYEQYF
TRBJ2-3 TRBV6-2/TRBV6-3 . . TGTGCCAGCAGCCCGACCCCCCCACAGACAGATACGCAGTATTTT CASSPTPPQTDTQYF
TRBJ2-2 TRBV24-1 TRBD2 . TGTGCCACCAGTGATACGACTAGCGGGGGATTCGCGAACACCGGGGAGCTGTTTTTT CATSDTTSGGFANTGELFF
TRBJ2-5 TRBV5-1 TRBD2 . TGCGCCAGCAGCTACGGACTAGCGGGGGGTCCCGCCCAAGAGACCCAGTACTTC CASSYGLAGGPAQETQYF
TRBJ1-2 TRBV19 TRBD1 . TGTGCCAGTTCTCAAACAGGGGGCGCGGGTAGCTATGGCTACACCTTC CASSQTGGAGSYGYTF
TRBJ1-1 TRBV18 TRBD1 . TGTGCCAGCTCACTGGGGGGACAGATTGAAGCTTTCTTT CASSLGGQIEAFF
TRBJ2-1 TRBV13 . . TGTGCCAGCAGCTCCGTCTTAGCGTTTAGCTCCTACAATGAGCAGTTCTTC CASSSVLAFSSYNEQFF
TRBJ2-2 TRBV2 TRBD2 . TGTGCCAGCAGTCCACTGGGACTAGCGGGGGGCCACGGGGAGCTGTTTTTT CASSPLGLAGGHGELFF
TRBJ1-1 TRBV21-1 . . TGTGCCAGCCGTTTGACACCAGACACTGAAGCTTTCTTT CASRLTPDTEAFF
TRBJ1-6 TRBV4-1 . few TGCGCCAGCAGCCCCACAGGGATCCCCCTCCACTTT CASSPTGIPLHF
TRBJ1-2 TRBV12-3/TRBV12-4 . . TGTGCCAGCAGTTCCAGGGAAGCCTATGGCTACACCTTC CASSSREAYGYTF
TRBJ2-1 TRBV9 TRBD2 . TGTGCCAGCAGCCGCGGGACTAGCGGGGGGGCGAGCTACAATGAGCAGTTCTTC CASSRGTSGGASYNEQFF
TRBJ2-3 TRBV24-1 TRBD1 . TGTGCCACCAGTTCCGGGACAGGGGATGTAGATACGCAGTATTTT CATSSGTGDVDTQYF
TRBJ2-6 TRBV15 TRBD1 . TGTGCCACCAGCAGAACAGGGGCTGGGGCCAACGTCCTGACTTTC CATSRTGAGANVLTF
TRBJ2-7 TRBV2 . . TGTGCCAGCAGTCTAACAGGGCCATTGGGGGAGCAGTACTTC CASSLTGPLGEQYF
TRBJ2-5 TRBV29-1 . . TGCAGCGTTGAAGTCAGGGGCCCGGAGACCCAGTACTTC CSVEVRGPETQYF
TRBJ2-7 TRBV11-1 TRBD1 once TGTGCCAGCAGCTTAGGGGGACAGGACTCCTACGAGCAGTACTTC CASSLGGQDSYEQYF
TRBJ1-1 TRBV5-1 . once TGCGCCAGCAGCTTGTCCGGGACTAGGGACACTGAAGCTTTCTTT CASSLSGTRDTEAFF
TRBJ1-2 TRBV18 . . TGTGCCAGCTCACCACCGAACTCAGACAGCGTCTATGGCTACACCTTC CASSPPNSDSVYGYTF
TRBJ2-1 TRBV2 . . TGTGCCAGCAGTGTGGAACAGGGTATCTACAATGAGCAGTTCTTC CASSVEQGIYNEQFF
TRBJ1-3 TRBV6-2/TRBV6-3 . few TGTGCCAGCAGTGCTCAGAGCAGGCTCTCTGGAAACACCATATATTTT CASSAQSRLSGNTIYF
TRBJ2-5 TRBV5-1 TRBD2 once TGCGCCAGCAGCCCCGTTGGACTAGCGGGGGGAAAACAAGAGACCCAGTACTTC CASSPVGLAGGKQETQYF
TRBJ2-1 TRBV6-5 TRBD1 . TGTGCCAGCAGTTACGACAGGGGGTTTAGCAATGAGCAGTTCTTC CASSYDRGFSNEQFF
TRBJ1-1 TRBV19 . few TGTGCCAGTAGTATTTCCCCCCGGAGGGGTGAAGCTTTCTTT CASSISPRRGEAFF
TRBJ2-4 TRBV24-1 . . TGTGCCACCAGTGCGACCGAGGGAGCCAAAAACATTCAGTACTTC CATSATEGAKNIQYF
TRBJ2-7 TRBV2 . . TGTGCCAGCAGTGACAACTACGAGCAGTACTTC CASSDNYEQYF
TRBJ2-7 TRBV6-2/TRBV6-3 . . TGTGCCAGCAGGTACGACAGCTACGAGCAGTACTTC CASRYDSYEQYF
TRBJ1-3 TRBV11-2 TRBD1 . TGTGCCAGCAGGCACCCAGGGGGCTCTGGAAACACCATATATTTT CASRHPGGSGNTIYF
TRBJ2-1 TRBV5-4 TRBD2 once TGTGCCAGCAGCAAAGGGACTAGCGGGGGGGCCGGATACAATGAGCAGTTCTTC CASSKGTSGGAGYNEQFF
TRBJ1-6 TRBV2 . . TGTGCCAGCAGTGAAATTAGCTCCTATAATTCACCCCTCCACTTT CASSEISSYNSPLHF
TRBJ1-4 TRBV27 . . TGTGCCAGCAGGGCCCCTAACCAGGGAAGTGAAAAACTGTTTTTT CASRAPNQGSEKLFF
TRBJ2-7 TRBV6-5 TRBD1 once TGTGCCAGCAGCATACAGGGGACCCCCTACGAGCAGTACTTC CASSIQGTPYEQYF
TRBJ2-5 TRBV10-3 TRBD2 . TGTGCCATCAATAGCGGGGGCCAAGAGACCCAGTACTTC CAINSGGQETQYF
TRBJ2-2 TRBV5-6 TRBD2 . TGTGCCAGCAGCCGGACTAGCGGAATCACCGGGGAGCTGTTTTTT CASSRTSGITGELFF
TRBJ1-1 TRBV28 . . TGTGCCAGCAGTTTCGGGAACACTGAAGCTTTCTTT CASSFGNTEAFF
TRBJ2-2 TRBV5-5 . . TGTGCCAGCAGCTTGAGACAGGAGAACACCGGGGAGCTGTTTTTT CASSLRQENTGELFF
TRBJ1-4 TRBV3-1/TRBV3-2 . . TGTGCCAGCAGCCAAGAGACAGCAACTAATGAAAAACTGTTTTTT CASSQETATNEKLFF
TRBJ1-4 TRBV6-2/TRBV6-3 . . TGTGCCAGCAGTTCCACAGGGAAGGGTGAAAAACTGTTTTTT CASSSTGKGEKLFF
TRBJ1-2 TRBV19 . . TGTGCCAGTAGTCCCATGGGAGAGGGATTTTATGGCTACACCTTC CASSPMGEGFYGYTF
TRBJ2-2 TRBV28 . . TGTGCCAGCAGCCACTCCCGACTCCGGACAGCCGTCACCGGGGAGCTGTTTTTT CASSHSRLRTAVTGELFF
TRBJ2-5 TRBV4-2 TRBD1 few TGTGCCAGCAGCCAAGATCAACAGGGGGAGACCCAGTACTTC CASSQDQQGETQYF
TRBJ2-3 TRBV7-3 TRBD2 . TGTGCCAGCAGCTTAGGAACCGCGGGCGGGGGGTCGGATACGCAGTATTTT CASSLGTAGGGSDTQYF
TRBJ2-3 TRBV5-1 . . TGCGCCAGCAGCGGGGGCGTCACAGATACGCAGTATTTT CASSGGVTDTQYF